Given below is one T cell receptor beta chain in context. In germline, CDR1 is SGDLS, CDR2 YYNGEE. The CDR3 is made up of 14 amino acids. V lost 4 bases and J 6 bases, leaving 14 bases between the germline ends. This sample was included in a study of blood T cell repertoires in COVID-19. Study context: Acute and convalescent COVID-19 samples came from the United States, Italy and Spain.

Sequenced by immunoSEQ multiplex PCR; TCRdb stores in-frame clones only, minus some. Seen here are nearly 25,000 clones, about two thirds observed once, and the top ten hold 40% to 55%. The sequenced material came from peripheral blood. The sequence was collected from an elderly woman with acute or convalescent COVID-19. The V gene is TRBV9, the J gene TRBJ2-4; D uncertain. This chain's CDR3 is CASSPLPQRNIQYF. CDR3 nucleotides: TGTGCCAGCAGCCCTCTTCCACAGAGAAACATTCAGTACTTC.